The rows below give T cell receptor beta chains drawn from one sample of a study of shared clonotypes between healthy human individuals. The table came from immunoSEQ multiplex PCR; TCRdb's copy has only in-frame clones and leaves some out. The data show approximately 810,000 clones, 80% to 95% seen once. Sequencing was carried out using naive CD8+ T cells sorted from blood. The receptors shown here come from a man aged 30 to 39 in good health. Each CDR3 is given with its conserved first and last residue. Each record gives: clone size, D gene, V gene, J gene, CDR3 protein, CDR3 DNA. D genes are given only for firm matches. Some rows mark clone size as missing; the rest say once, few, many or name a class of expanded clone.

-,-,TRBV9,TRBJ2-6,CASSATLGANVLTF,TGTGCCAGCAGCGCAACCCTGGGGGCCAACGTCCTGACTTTC
-,-,TRBV7-9,TRBJ2-4,CASSLLGSAKNIQYF,TGTGCCAGCAGCTTATTGGGGTCCGCCAAAAACATTCAGTACTTC
-,-,TRBV27,TRBJ2-3,CASSPLVSFDTQYF,TGTGCCAGCAGTCCCCTAGTGTCGTTCGATACGCAGTATTTT
-,-,TRBV7-9,TRBJ2-1,CASSTTSIDEQFF,TGTGCCAGCAGCACCACTAGCATCGATGAGCAGTTCTTC
-,-,TRBV19,TRBJ2-3,CASSLSISRLAKASTDTQYF,TGTGCCAGTAGTCTAAGCATTTCCCGGTTAGCGAAAGCTAGCACAGATACGCAGTATTTT
-,TRBD2,TRBV29-1,TRBJ2-1,CSVDNAASGRVYNEQFF,TGCAGCGTTGATAACGCGGCTAGCGGGAGGGTGTACAATGAGCAGTTCTTC
-,-,TRBV5-5,TRBJ1-1,CASSLVRGRTEAFF,TGTGCCAGCAGCTTGGTGCGGGGGCGAACTGAAGCTTTCTTT
-,TRBD1,TRBV29-1,TRBJ1-2,CSVVASGTGRHGYTF,TGCAGCGTTGTAGCCTCCGGGACAGGGCGTCATGGCTACACCTTC
-,-,TRBV27,TRBJ1-2,CASSLSDGYGYTF,TGTGCCAGCAGTTTATCAGATGGCTATGGCTACACCTTC
-,TRBD2,TRBV5-6,TRBJ2-1,CASSSKGLAGVWYNEQFF,TGTGCCAGCAGCTCAAAAGGACTAGCGGGCGTTTGGTACAATGAGCAGTTCTTC
-,TRBD1,TRBV7-9,TRBJ1-5,CASSEGQGDQPQHF,TGTGCCAGCAGCGAAGGACAGGGGGATCAGCCCCAGCATTTT
-,-,TRBV29-1,TRBJ2-3,CSVEELWSSTDTQYF,TGCAGCGTTGAAGAGCTGTGGTCGAGCACAGATACGCAGTATTTT
-,TRBD2,TRBV19,TRBJ2-7,CASSIAGTSYEQYF,TGTGCCAGTAGTATAGCCGGGACTAGCTACGAGCAGTACTTC
-,-,TRBV7-3,TRBJ1-1,CASSLITRGTNTEAFF,TGTGCCAGCAGCTTAATTACGAGGGGTACGAACACTGAAGCTTTCTTT
-,TRBD2,TRBV28,TRBJ2-7,CASRGPGTSLEQYF,TGTGCCAGCAGGGGACCCGGGACTAGCTTGGAGCAGTACTTC
-,-,TRBV27,TRBJ1-1,CASSGALGAGEAFF,TGTGCCAGCAGTGGGGCCTTGGGGGCGGGTGAAGCTTTCTTT
-,-,TRBV7-2,TRBJ2-1,CASSRRASDSDEQFF,TGTGCCAGCAGTCGCCGGGCCTCGGACAGCGATGAGCAGTTCTTC
once,TRBD2,TRBV28,TRBJ2-1,CASSSSGRALTQFF,TGTGCCAGCAGCTCGAGCGGGAGGGCCTTGACGCAGTTCTTC
-,TRBD2,TRBV2,TRBJ2-5,CASSEAGWTSGRGETQYF,TGTGCCAGCAGTGAAGCGGGTTGGACTAGCGGGAGAGGGGAGACCCAGTACTTC
-,TRBD1,TRBV10-1,TRBJ2-3,CASSGKTGNPTDTQYF,TGCGCCAGCAGTGGAAAGACAGGGAACCCGACAGATACGCAGTATTTT
-,-,TRBV6-5,TRBJ2-3,CASSSGEADTQYF,TGTGCCAGCAGCTCAGGGGAGGCCGATACGCAGTATTTT
-,-,TRBV5-4,TRBJ2-5,CASSLSPMETQYF,TGTGCCAGCAGCTTGTCTCCTATGGAGACCCAGTACTTC
-,TRBD1,TRBV6-5,TRBJ1-2,CASLGTGNNYGYTF,TGTGCCAGCCTCGGGACAGGGAACAACTATGGCTACACCTTC
-,-,TRBV7-9,TRBJ2-3,CASSPPGTRAKDTQYF,TGTGCCAGCAGCCCGCCTGGGACCAGGGCAAAAGATACGCAGTATTTT
-,-,TRBV7-9,TRBJ2-3,CASSLSLGYQDTQYF,TGTGCCAGCAGCTTATCATTAGGGTACCAGGATACGCAGTATTTT
-,-,TRBV30,TRBJ2-7,CAWSVGDSYEQYF,TGTGCCTGGAGTGTAGGGGATTCCTACGAGCAGTACTTC
-,-,TRBV21-1,TRBJ2-3,CASSRPAGGTDTQYF,TGTGCCAGCAGCCGGCCAGCGGGAGGAACAGATACGCAGTATTTT
-,-,TRBV5-6,TRBJ1-1,CASSGSMNTEAFF,TGTGCCAGCAGTGGGAGTATGAACACTGAAGCTTTCTTT
-,TRBD2,TRBV2,TRBJ2-5,CASSERGSGSGVETQYF,TGTGCCAGCAGTGAAAGGGGGAGCGGGAGTGGGGTAGAGACCCAGTACTTC
-,-,TRBV11-2,TRBJ1-1,CASSLGRQGGTEAFF,TGTGCCAGCAGCTTAGGGCGGCAGGGTGGCACTGAAGCTTTCTTT
-,-,TRBV30,TRBJ2-7,CAWSVPTYEQYF,TGTGCCTGGAGTGTACCTACCTACGAGCAGTACTTC
-,-,TRBV4-3,TRBJ2-7,CASSPGLVREYEQYF,TGCGCCAGCAGCCCGGGTCTAGTCAGGGAGTACGAGCAGTACTTC
-,TRBD2,TRBV28,TRBJ2-7,CASRQREGRYEQYF,TGTGCCAGCAGACAGCGGGAGGGTCGCTACGAGCAGTACTTC
-,-,TRBV27,TRBJ1-5,CASSLSSRGFNQPQHF,TGTGCCAGCAGTTTGAGCAGTAGGGGTTTCAATCAGCCCCAGCATTTT
few,-,TRBV27,TRBJ2-1,CASSLRADSYNEQFF,TGTGCCAGCAGTTTAAGGGCGGATTCCTACAATGAGCAGTTCTTC
-,-,TRBV19,TRBJ2-7,CASSLRSSGGRGEQYF,TGTGCCAGTAGCCTTAGGTCCTCCGGGGGCCGGGGCGAGCAGTACTTC
-,-,TRBV18,TRBJ1-4,CASSPQRTVPGEKLFF,TGTGCCAGCTCACCTCAACGGACGGTCCCAGGTGAAAAACTGTTTTTT
-,-,TRBV7-9,TRBJ2-3,CASSPQGGDTQYF,TGTGCCAGCAGCCCCCAGGGTGGGGATACGCAGTATTTT
-,-,TRBV19,TRBJ1-5,CASKPGVNQPQHF,TGTGCCAGTAAACCAGGGGTCAATCAGCCCCAGCATTTT
once,-,TRBV4-1,TRBJ1-2,CASSQIDNYGYTF,TGCGCCAGCAGCCAAATAGATAACTATGGCTACACCTTC
-,TRBD2,TRBV29-1,TRBJ2-7,CSVERETPYEQYF,TGCAGCGTGGAGCGGGAGACCCCCTACGAGCAGTACTTC
-,TRBD2,TRBV2,TRBJ2-1,CASLGPGGSNEQFF,TGTGCCAGCCTCGGGCCGGGAGGATCGAATGAGCAGTTCTTC
-,-,TRBV4-1,TRBJ1-2,CASSQERVNGYTF,TGCGCCAGCAGCCAAGAAAGGGTGAATGGCTACACCTTC
-,-,TRBV7-2,TRBJ2-7,CASSPWTDEQYF,TGTGCCAGCAGCCCCTGGACAGACGAGCAGTACTTC
-,-,TRBV7-3,TRBJ1-2,CASSQHNRVEDYTF,TGTGCCAGCAGCCAACACAACAGGGTGGAGGACTACACCTTC
-,TRBD2,TRBV10-2,TRBJ2-7,CASTGLAGYEQYF,TGCGCCAGCACTGGACTAGCGGGCTACGAGCAGTACTTC
-,TRBD1,TRBV7-9,TRBJ2-7,CASSSDRVAYEQYF,TGTGCCAGCAGCTCGGACAGGGTGGCCTACGAGCAGTACTTC
-,-,TRBV5-1,TRBJ2-1,CASSLEQSTYNEQFF,TGCGCCAGCAGCTTGGAACAGAGCACCTACAATGAGCAGTTCTTC
few,-,TRBV18,TRBJ1-3,CASSARPTESLNTIYF,TGTGCCAGCTCAGCTCGTCCGACTGAGTCTTTAAACACCATATATTTT
-,-,TRBV4-3,TRBJ2-1,CASSQEVSGSYNEQFF,TGCGCCAGCAGCCAAGAAGTTAGCGGAAGCTACAATGAGCAGTTCTTC
-,-,TRBV18,TRBJ2-2,CASSRGVSNTGELFF,TGTGCCAGCTCACGGGGTGTTTCGAACACCGGGGAGCTGTTTTTT
-,-,TRBV6-1,TRBJ2-7,CASSKTFPPHEQYF,TGTGCCAGCAGTAAGACATTCCCGCCACACGAGCAGTACTTC
-,-,TRBV29-1,TRBJ2-7,CSVVWDSYEQYF,TGCAGCGTTGTATGGGACTCCTACGAGCAGTACTTC
-,-,TRBV7-8,TRBJ2-3,CASSLERGQLSTDTQYF,TGTGCCAGCAGCTTAGAAAGAGGTCAGCTAAGCACAGATACGCAGTATTTT
-,TRBD2,TRBV7-9,TRBJ2-7,CASSHVRAGDYEQYF,TGTGCCAGCAGCCACGTTCGGGCGGGGGACTACGAGCAGTACTTC
once,-,TRBV15,TRBJ1-5,CATSRDRLGTNQPQHF,TGTGCCACCAGCAGAGATCGCCTCGGAACCAATCAGCCCCAGCATTTT
-,-,TRBV13,TRBJ1-3,CASSKSGEMGNTIYF,TGTGCCAGCAGTAAATCCGGGGAGATGGGAAACACCATATATTTT
few,-,TRBV7-3,TRBJ2-6,CASSSRGRGANVLTF,TGTGCCAGCAGCTCCCGAGGGCGCGGGGCCAACGTCCTGACTTTC
-,-,TRBV13,TRBJ1-1,CASSLETANTEAFF,TGTGCCAGCAGCTTAGAGACAGCGAACACTGAAGCTTTCTTT